This TCR beta chain was recorded in a study of cytomegalovirus exposure and HLA in healthy donors. Background on the study: Around 85 million unique TCRs from HLA-typed donors were held in an early data release.

This CDR3 has 18 residues. CDR1 is LNHDA, CDR2 SQIVND, per germline (reference sequence). A multiplex PCR was run with 60 Vbeta primers and 13 Jbeta primers. Data came from immunoSEQ multiplex PCR; TCRdb stores just in-frame clones and leaves some out. The sample consists of approximately 190,000 clones, about four fifths of them appearing once. Of note for this clone: At one end, the junction sequence differs from germline, possibly due to a read error.

The TCR was taken from a woman aged 45-65 years in good health and CMV-seropositive. The sequencing sample was made of PBMCs. This chain links TRBV19 with TRBJ1-1, with D maybe TRBD1 (6 bases). In nucleotides, the CDR3 is TGTGCCAGCAGTACCCTCCTTCGACAGGCCGGTAAGAACACTGAAGCTTTCTTT. Its protein is CASSTLLRQAGKNTEAFF.